The 19 T cell receptor beta chains below come from one sample, sequenced in a study of T cells in Graves' hyperthyroidism and ophthalmopathy. The investigators amplified TCR beta CDR3 regions from RNA transcripts. HTBI primers were used for first-round RT-PCR of the TCR CDR3. TCRdb independently ran MiXCR on the multiplex PCR reads; one entry per CDR3 protein. The sample contains a few hundred thousand distinct CDR3 sequences, under 15% of which appear only once. The source material was blood. The receptor source for this set is a woman between 25 and 40 years old with Graves' hyperthyroidism.

The chain has TRBV2 and TRBJ1-2, with a weak D call TRBD1 (5 bases). Trimming left V 7 bases short and J 8 bases short, with 29 bases between. The germline CDR1 and CDR2 sequences are SNHLY and FYNNEI. The CDR3 consists of 17 residues. CDR3 coding DNA: TGTGCCAGCACCCAGCGATTGGGTCGGGACCCACTGAGCGGCTACACCTTC. It codes for CASTQRLGRDPLSGYTF.

This clonotype was counted at least ten times. This sequence joins TRBV27 and TRBJ2-7; 10 positions agree with TRBD2. The CDR3 length is 16 residues. Per germline, CDR1 MNHEY and CDR2 SMNVEV (reference sequence). V lost 3 bases, J lost 3 bases, and 8 bases stayed unmatched. CDR3 coding DNA: TGTGCCAGCAGTTTCAGTCTAGCGGGAGTTCGCTACGAGCAGTACTTC. It encodes CASSFSLAGVRYEQYF.

The rearrangement links TRBV4-2 to TRBJ1-1; no definite D call. Trimming stripped 4 bases from V and 6 bases from J, with 18 bases between. The CDR3 runs to 15 residues. Germline CDR1 and CDR2: LGHNA and YNFKEQ. CDR3 nucleotides: TGTGCCAGCAGCCCCGAGGCGGGAGTTGAATCTGAAGCTTTCTTT. Translated: CASSPEAGVESEAFF.

This clonotype has ten or more counts. The rearrangement links TRBV18 to TRBJ2-7; the D gene is possibly TRBD2 (6 bases). This CDR3 has 14 residues. The germline V gene has CDR1 KGHSH and CDR2 LQKENI. Trimming took 2 bases from V and 7 from J, leaving 15 bases between them. The CDR3: CASSPGRGEVEQYF. The CDR3 nucleotides read TGTGCCAGCTCACCAGGGCGGGGAGAGGTAGAGCAGTACTTC.

The V call is TRBV29-1, the J call TRBJ2-1, with 9 bases matching TRBD2. From germline, CDR1 is SQVTM and CDR2 ANQGSEA. CDR3 length equals 16 residues. Trimming at V came to 2 bases and at J to 0 bases, leaving 5 bases not matched to a gene. The CDR3 DNA reads as TGCAGCGTTGAACTAGCGGGATCCTCCTCCTACAATGAGCAGTTCTTC. It is translated as CSVELAGSSSYNEQFF.

This clonotype occurred many times. The chain joins TRBV18 to TRBJ2-7; no clear D. The germline V gene has CDR1 KGHSH and CDR2 LQKENI. The CDR3 is 14 amino acids. The V and J ends lost 0 bases and 4 bases respectively, with 10 bases between them. CDR3 residues: CASSPPTHMYEQYF. CDR3 sequence (DNA): TGTGCCAGCTCACCACCGACTCACATGTACGAGCAGTACTTC.

Ten or more counts support this clonotype. The V and J genes are TRBV7-2 and TRBJ2-7; 7 bases match TRBD1. The CDR3 consists of 19 residues. Germline assignment: CDR1 SGHTA and CDR2 FQGNSA. V lost 4 bases to trimming and J lost 2 bases; unmatched junction nucleotides: 20. The CDR3 protein is CASSSIPGQSSYLPYEQYF. The CDR3, as DNA: TGTGCCAGCAGCTCGATACCGGGACAGAGTTCCTATCTGCCCTACGAGCAGTACTTC.

This clonotype was recorded at least ten times. V usage is TRBV11-3 and J usage is TRBJ2-1; 9 bases fit TRBD2. The CDR3 extends over 17 amino acids. Germline CDR1 is SGHNT and CDR2 is YENEEA. J lost 3 bases, V lost 2 bases, and 8 bases had no gene match. DNA for the CDR3: TGTGCCAGCAGCTTACGCCTAGCGGGACAAAACTACAATGAGCAGTTCTTC. Its translation is CASSLRLAGQNYNEQFF. The variable domain in full, completed from reference TRBV11-3 and TRBJ2-1, reads EAGVVQSPRYKIIEKKQPVAFWCNPISGHNTLYWYLQNLGQGPELLIRYENEEAVDDSQLPKDRFSAERLKGVDSTLKIQPAELGDSAVYLCASSLRLAGQNYNEQFFGPGTRLTVL.

This clonotype appeared a few times. The CDR3, as DNA: TGTGCCAGCAGCCCACTCCCGGGATCAAATGAAAAACTGTTTTTT. Protein product: CASSPLPGSNEKLFF. V usage is TRBV5-6 and J usage is TRBJ1-4; no clear D gene. Trimming stripped 4 bases from V and 5 bases from J, with 15 bases between. Germline values: CDR1 SGHDT, CDR2 YYEEEE. CDR3 length: 15 amino acids.

This clonotype was detected many times. The genes are TRBV12-3 or TRBV12-4 and TRBJ2-7; TRBD1 matches at 10 bases. Trimming removed 4 bases from V and 6 bases from J; junction bases left unmatched: 9. The CDR3 has 15 amino acids. This CDR3 reads CASSSTGTGEGEQYF. CDR3 nucleotide sequence: TGTGCCAGCAGTTCGACTGGGACAGGGGAAGGCGAGCAGTACTTC.

This clonotype was seen ten or more times. This chain links TRBV7-3 with TRBJ2-5, with 7 positions matching TRBD2. Germline lookup yields CDR1 SGHTA and CDR2 FQGTGA. The ends lost 5 bases at V and 5 bases at J; junction bases unmatched: 8. CDR3 size: 14 residues. This chain's CDR3 is CASSLGGSGETQYF. In nucleotides, the CDR3 is TGTGCCAGCAGCCTTGGCGGGAGTGGGGAGACCCAGTACTTC.

This clonotype was seen only a few times. The chain links TRBV18 to TRBJ1-2; 8 bases agree with TRBD1. In germline, CDR1 is KGHSH, CDR2 LQKENI. V was pared by 2 bases and J by 2 bases, with 4 bases of the junction left unmatched. The length of the CDR3 is 15 residues. The CDR3: CASSPGQGSNYGYTF. The DNA of the CDR3 is TGTGCCAGCTCACCAGGACAGGGCTCCAACTATGGCTACACCTTC.

On this clonotype: This may come from a read error, since a much larger clone is one base off. The chain links TRBV6-1 to TRBJ2-2; D perhaps matches TRBD2 (6 bases). The length of the CDR3 is 14 residues. The germline V gene encodes CDR1 MNHNS and CDR2 SASEGT. The CDR3 DNA sequence: TGTGCCAGCACCTATCGGCAGGGTCACGGGGGGCTGTTTTTT. Residues: CASTYRQGHGGLFF.

Note on this clonotype: This may stem from a read error, because a much larger clone lies one nucleotide away. V usage is TRBV9 and J usage is TRBJ1-2, with 9 bases lining up with TRBD1. The V gene's germline CDR1 is SGDLS and CDR2 YYNGEE. The CDR3 runs to 15 residues. The CDR3 spells CAGSARQGGLSGYTF. The CDR3, as DNA: TGTGCCGGCAGCGCCCGACAGGGGGGTTTATCTGGCTACACCTTC.

This clonotype has a count of ten or more. This rearrangement joins TRBV3-1 to TRBJ2-7; D remains unclear. The CDR3 runs to 14 residues. Trimming removed 0 bases at V and 0 bases at J, with 6 bases between. Germline CDR1 is LGHDT and CDR2 is YNNKEL (reference sequence). Written as DNA, the CDR3 is TGTGCCAGCAGCCAAGATGGGCGCTCCTACGAGCAGTACTTC. Its protein product is CASSQDGRSYEQYF.

The sample holds a few counts of this clonotype. The chain uses TRBV24-1 and TRBJ2-5, with D unresolved. The CDR3 runs to 14 residues. The V gene lost 5 bases and the J gene lost 3 bases, with 12 bases spanning the gap. Germline V gives CDR1 KGHDR, CDR2 SFDVKD. The CDR3 sequence is CATSGTGPEETQYF. In DNA, the CDR3 is TGTGCCACCAGTGGGACCGGGCCTGAAGAGACCCAGTACTTC.

The sample holds a few counts of this clonotype. The chain employs TRBV2 and TRBJ1-3; D is perhaps TRBD1 (6 bases). Germline-derived CDR1 and CDR2 are SNHLY and FYNNEI. Trimming left V 7 bases short and J 0 bases short, with 16 bases between. The CDR3 is made up of 16 amino acids. CDR3 amino acids: CASTLKDSLSGNTIYF. In DNA, the CDR3 is TGTGCCAGCACCCTAAAGGACAGTCTCTCTGGAAACACCATATATTTT.

V and J are TRBV19 and TRBJ2-7; 10 nucleotides agree with TRBD1. CDR1 and CDR2 (germline): LNHDA, SQIVND (reference sequence). With 6 bases clipped from V and 3 bases from J, the junction kept 5 bases outside the gene matches. The length of the CDR3 is 14 residues. The CDR3 DNA sequence: TGTGCCAGTAGACCGACAGGGGGCGGCTACGAGCAGTACTTC. This sequence encodes CASRPTGGGYEQYF.

This chain uses TRBV13 with TRBJ2-3; 11 positions agree with TRBD2. Germline assignment: CDR1 PRHDT and CDR2 FYEKMQ (reference sequence). With V trimmed by 2 bases and J by 8 bases, 12 bases remained unmatched. The CDR3 covers 17 residues. CDR3: CASSLRVAGGPLGTQYF. In nucleotides, the CDR3 is TGTGCCAGCAGCTTACGAGTAGCGGGAGGGCCGTTGGGTACGCAGTATTTT.